Listed here are 18 T cell receptor beta chains from one sample, sequenced in a study of blood T cell repertoires in COVID-19. Clones were sequenced by immunoSEQ multiplex PCR, and TCRdb holds only the in-frame ones, with some missing. In the table there are roughly 220,000 clones, 80% of which are singletons. The sample consisted of peripheral blood. The receptors come from a woman aged 70 to 79 with acute or convalescent COVID-19.

V is TRBV19 and J is TRBJ2-2; 8 bases agree with TRBD1. The germline V gene encodes CDR1 LNHDA and CDR2 SQIVND (reference sequence). The CDR3 has 15 amino acids. Trimming cost V 5 bases and J 1 base; bases outside gene matches: 3. The CDR3: CASSQGTGNTGELFF. CDR3 bases: TGTGCCAGTAGTCAGGGGACAGGGAACACCGGGGAGCTGTTTTTT.

The rearrangement joins TRBV18 to TRBJ2-7, with 7 nucleotides matching TRBD2. Germline V lookup: CDR1 KGHSH, CDR2 LQKENI. With 8 bases clipped from V and 1 base from J, the junction kept 11 bases outside the gene matches. CDR3 size: 15 residues. The CDR3 DNA is TGTGCCAGCAGCGAGTCTAGCGGTCCTTCCTACGAGCAGTACTTC. Translated: CASSESSGPSYEQYF. The full variable domain, its missing parts supplied by reference TRBV18 and TRBJ2-7, is NAGVMQNPRHLVRRRGQEARLRCSPMKGHSHVYWYRQLPEEGLKFMVYLQKENIIDESGMPKERFSAEFPKEGPSILRIQQVVRGDSAAYFCASSESSGPSYEQYFGPGTRLTVT.

The rearrangement uses TRBV6-1 and TRBJ1-2, with 7 nucleotides matching TRBD1. J was trimmed by 3 bases and V by 2 bases; bases with no gene match: 9. Germline CDR1 reads MNHNS; CDR2 reads SASEGT. The CDR3 runs to 16 residues. CDR3 in DNA: TGTGCCAGCAGTGAACAACTAGGGGGCGCCGACTATGGCTACACCTTC. Translated: CASSEQLGGADYGYTF.

The V gene is TRBV2, the J gene TRBJ2-2, with TRBD2 matching over 14 bases. The CDR3 totals 15 residues. Trimming at V came to 6 bases and at J to 6 bases, leaving 3 bases not matched to a gene. Germline assignment: CDR1 SNHLY and CDR2 FYNNEI. The CDR3 bases are TGTGCCAGCAGCGGGACTAGCGGGAGTCCCGGGGAGCTGTTTTTT. It encodes CASSGTSGSPGELFF.

The chain couples TRBV28 to TRBJ1-6; D remains unclear. CDR1 and CDR2 (germline): MDHEN, SYDVKM. V dropped 7 bases and J dropped 16 bases, with 14 bases sitting between them. The CDR3 has 11 amino acids. CDR3 in amino acids: CASNDGLHLHF. CDR3 nucleotides: TGTGCCAGCAACGACGGACTTCATCTCCACTTT.

The J gene is TRBJ1-2, the V gene TRBV9; TRBD1 matches 7 bases. V lost 5 bases, J lost 6 bases, and 10 bases stayed unmatched. The germline CDR1 and CDR2 sequences are SGDLS and YYNGEE. The CDR3 spans 14 residues. The CDR3 here is CASRGTGERDGYTF. As DNA, the CDR3 is TGTGCCAGCAGAGGAACAGGGGAAAGGGATGGCTACACCTTC.

The table lists this clone with a few counts. The chain is built from TRBV2 and TRBJ1-2; perhaps TRBD1 as D (5 bases). Germline-derived CDR1 and CDR2 are SNHLY and FYNNEI. CDR3 length equals 14 residues. V was cut by 7 bases and J by 2 bases, with 14 bases left in between. CDR3 coding DNA: TGTGCCAGCATCCTCAGTGGGGCCAACTATGGCTACACCTTC. As protein: CASILSGANYGYTF.

The J gene is TRBJ2-2, the V gene TRBV5-4, with D possibly being TRBD2 (5 bases). Germline lookup yields CDR1 SGHNT and CDR2 YYREEE (reference sequence). Trimming cost V 4 bases and J 1 base, with 11 bases left between them. This CDR3 is 15 amino acids long. The CDR3 coding sequence is TGTGCCAGCAGCCCCGAGAGCGGGAACACCGGGGAGCTGTTTTTT. It is translated as CASSPESGNTGELFF.

As DNA, the CDR3 is TGTGCCAGCAGTTACTCAGGGGGTACGAACACTGAAGCTTTCTTT. It specifies CASSYSGGTNTEAFF. The chain is built from TRBV6-5 and TRBJ1-1; weak D call: TRBD1 (6 bases). In germline, CDR1 is MNHEY, CDR2 SVGAGI. The CDR3 loop spans 15 amino acids. The V end was cut by 0 bases, the J end by 1 base, with 9 bases between.

The chain uses TRBV23-1 and TRBJ2-1, with TRBD2 matching over 9 bases. TRBV23-1 is placed among ORFs of uncertain function. The length of the CDR3 is 16 residues. After removal of 3 bases from V and 7 bases from J, the junction contained 10 bases not matched to a gene. CDR3 DNA sequence: TGCGCCAGCAGTCAGCTCACTAGCGGGCCCAAGAATGAGCAGTTCTTC. Amino acids: CASSQLTSGPKNEQFF.

This clone was counted a single time. The chain combines TRBV7-2 with TRBJ1-2; D is ambiguous. Germline V gene data show CDR1 as SGHTA and CDR2 as FQGNSA. V was pared by 5 bases and J by 6 bases, with 13 bases between. This CDR3 comprises 13 residues. This chain's CDR3 is CASSVGREDGYTF. CDR3 DNA sequence: TGTGCCAGCAGCGTCGGGAGGGAGGATGGCTACACCTTC.

V usage is TRBV11-1 and J usage is TRBJ1-1; D is uncertain. Trimming left V 7 bases short and J 7 bases short, with 16 bases between. Germline values: CDR1 SGHAT, CDR2 FQDESV (reference sequence). The CDR3 spans 13 residues. CDR3 residues: CASKSGSEFEAFF. CDR3 nucleotide sequence: TGTGCCAGCAAGTCCGGGTCAGAATTTGAAGCTTTCTTT.

Written as DNA, the CDR3 is TGTGCCAGTACCCCCGGCGGATTCCAAGAGACCCAGTACTTC. Amino acids: CASTPGGFQETQYF. V is TRBV19 and J is TRBJ2-5; D is uncertain. Per germline, CDR1 LNHDA and CDR2 SQIVND (reference sequence). V was shortened by 7 bases and J by 1 base, with 13 bases between the two germline ends. This CDR3 has 14 residues.

The chain joins TRBV30 to TRBJ1-3; 7 nucleotides align to TRBD1. This CDR3 is built from 14 residues. Germline V gene lookup returns CDR1 GTSNPN and CDR2 SVGIG (reference sequence). The J segment lost 4 bases and the V segment lost 5 bases, leaving 8 bases of the junction unmatched. The CDR3 sequence is CAWGDRARGNTIYF. The CDR3 DNA reads TGTGCCTGGGGTGACAGGGCAAGGGGAAACACCATATATTTT.

In this sample, this clone turned up once. The chain employs TRBV11-2 and TRBJ1-1; D is perhaps TRBD1 (5 bases). The CDR3 has 16 amino acids. Trimming shortened V by 3 bases and J by 0 bases, and 14 bases separated the two germline ends. CDR1 SGHAT and CDR2 FQNNGV come from the germline V gene. The CDR3 loop reads CASSLEWGTMNTEAFF. DNA of the CDR3: TGTGCCAGCAGCTTGGAGTGGGGCACCATGAACACTGAAGCTTTCTTT.

The gene calls are TRBV24-1 and TRBJ1-5; weak D call: TRBD1 (6 bases). CDR1 is KGHDR and CDR2 is SFDVKD in the germline V gene. The CDR3 runs to 15 residues. Between the trimmed V and J ends, which lost 7 bases and 3 bases, there was a span of 15 bases. The chain's CDR3 is CATRVLGQNNQPQHF. CDR3 coding DNA: TGTGCCACCAGGGTCCTAGGACAGAACAATCAGCCCCAGCATTTT.

V is TRBV18 and J is TRBJ1-3; 7 bases agree with TRBD1. There are 15 residues in the CDR3. Germline V gives CDR1 KGHSH, CDR2 LQKENI. V lost 4 bases and J lost 3; bases outside the gene matches: 6. The CDR3 coding sequence is TGTGCCAGCTCACTCGGGACAGCGGGTGGAAACACCATATATTTT. It specifies CASSLGTAGGNTIYF.

This clone showed up just a few times. The chain has TRBV11-3 and TRBJ2-5; 10 positions match TRBD2. Germline CDR1 is SGHNT and CDR2 is YENEEA. J was trimmed by 4 bases and V by 2 bases; bases with no gene match: 4. This CDR3 is built from 15 residues. The CDR3 nucleotides are TGTGCCAGCAGCTTAACAAGCGGGGGGGGAGAGACCCAGTACTTC. Translated: CASSLTSGGGETQYF.